This T cell receptor (beta chain) was captured in a study of human T cells and chemical hapten exposure (dated by TCRdb to the early 2020s). In the study overall: Libraries were pooled for sequencing, and per-sample TCR yields varied mainly because of small differences in library volumes within the pool. Peripheral blood TCR repertoire changes were tracked in vivo in alopecia patients during primary and secondary sensitization to the hapten diphenylcyclopropenone (DPC). Both TCR alpha and TCR beta chains were sequenced from each blood RNA sample. The paper's findings and limits, for the study overall: After repeated subsampling, the strength of the expansion versus patch-test correlation and the threshold at which it became significant changed. The number of TCRs above 1 in 1000 frequency did not change with DPC sensitization; there was no evidence of global repertoire structure alterations.

Of note for this clonotype: Its antigen remains unidentified. Compared with germline, one end of the junction differs, possibly owing to a read error.

The CDR3 runs 14 amino acids, cysteine and phenylalanine included. Left in the record is the CDR3 DNA by itself, 42 bases read in frame from the first base. CDR1 and CDR2 are drawn from the germline V gene: SGDLS, YYNGEE. This specimen's time point label, interpreted: healthy volunteer bleed at 2 weeks. Unfractionated whole blood was collected in Tempus Blood RNA tubes, and total RNA was extracted from that blood. A few healthy volunteers acted as controls for TCR sequencing and had blood drawn at day 0, 2 weeks and 6 weeks. The library was made by RACE. Sequencing took place on a NextSeq 500. During library preparation, unique molecular identifiers were attached to individual cDNA molecules so that TCRs could be counted quantitatively and reproducibly. As for the authors' bioinformatics: Samples had a median of about 96,000 TCRs, with a range from roughly 23,224 to 700,000. The Decombinator software suite was used to annotate V, J and CDR3 in the TCR reads. For PS versus PT1 abundance plots, all samples were subsampled to the same number of TCRs (28,000). TCRs were defined as expanded if absent before sensitization and observed at least eight times at the 2-week time point. TCRdb's own reprocessing of the public reads used fastp at Q25 and MiXCR and kept productive beta chains. Every entry covers one CDR3 protein and lists the most common genes and DNA from its rows. TCRdb's processing, not the authors' own work, is the source of the V and J calls. The sample profile shows 100,000 to 150,000 distinct CDR3 sequences; approximately 9.5% of them were found once. The top ten hold under 2% of the sample.

The specimen sequenced was whole blood. Recombination linked TRBV9 to TRBJ2-1, with the D gene call left open. This clonotype originated in a male donor in good health. Some clones in this sample may be carry-over from other donors' samples. The nucleotide sequence reads TGTGCTAGCAGCGTACCCGACGGCCACAATGAGCAGTTCTTC. Translated, this is CASSVPDGHNEQFF.